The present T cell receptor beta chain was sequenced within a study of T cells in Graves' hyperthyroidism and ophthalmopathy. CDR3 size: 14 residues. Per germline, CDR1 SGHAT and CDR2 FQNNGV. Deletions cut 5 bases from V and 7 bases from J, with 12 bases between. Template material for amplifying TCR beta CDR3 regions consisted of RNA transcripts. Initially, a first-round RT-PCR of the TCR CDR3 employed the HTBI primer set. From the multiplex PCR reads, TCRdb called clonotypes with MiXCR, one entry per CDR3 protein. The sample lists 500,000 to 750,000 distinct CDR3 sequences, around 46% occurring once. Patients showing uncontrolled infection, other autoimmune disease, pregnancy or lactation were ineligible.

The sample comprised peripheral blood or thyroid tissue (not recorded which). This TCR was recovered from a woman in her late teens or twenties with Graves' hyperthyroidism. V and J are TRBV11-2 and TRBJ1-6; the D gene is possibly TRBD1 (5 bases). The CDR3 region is CASSLGLPNSPLHF. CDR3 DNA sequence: TGTGCCAGCAGCCTGGGGCTGCCAAATTCACCCCTCCACTTT.